The clone carrying this T cell receptor beta chain was found many times. What it recognizes is unknown. TCRdb passed the 5' RACE reads through MiXCR, listing each CDR3 protein once. The sample lists around 230,000 distinct CDR3 sequences, roughly 8.2% occurring once. Germline-derived CDR1 and CDR2 are MNHEY and SMNVEV (reference sequence). J lost 7 bases, V lost 2 bases, and 2 bases had no gene match. The CDR3 runs 14 residues. This sample is drawn from a study of CD8 T cells in ankylosing spondylitis. Whole-study results and caveats: A TCR beta motif of seven or eight highly homologous variants appeared characteristic of ankylosing spondylitis blood. Matched ankylosing spondylitis synovial fluid reportedly showed significant enrichment of disease-linked clones.

The J gene is TRBJ2-1, the V gene TRBV27; 10 bases line up with TRBD2. The sequence came from a female donor with ankylosing spondylitis or in good health (not recorded which). Sequencing was performed on blood, either unsorted or a sorted T cell fraction (not recorded which). CDR3 nucleotide sequence: TGTGCCAGCAGTTTACAACTAGCGGGGAATGAGCAGTTCTTC. It encodes CASSLQLAGNEQFF.